Listed below are T cell receptor beta chains from one sample, sequenced in a study of OX40 agonist ivuxolimab in advanced cancers. Measured with immunoSEQ multiplex PCR; TCRdb has only the in-frame clones, and not every one. The table records 65,000 to 100,000 clones, around nine tenths of them present only once. Material: CD4+ or CD8+ T cells sorted from blood, obtained in a trial of the OX40 agonist ivuxolimab. All receptors come from an adult with an advanced solid tumor such as melanoma, head and neck, liver or kidney cancer. The CDR3 runs from the conserved cysteine through the conserved F or W. Fields, in order: clone size, J gene, D gene, V gene, CDR3 DNA, CDR3 protein. D genes are given only for firm matches. Clone size is stated in some rows and not others, as once, few, many or a class when expanded.

>.|TRBJ2-1|TRBD2|TRBV18
TGTGCCAGCTCACCACGACCGGGACTAGCGGGGGAGGGCCATGAGCAGTTCTTC
CASSPRPGLAGEGHEQFF
>.|TRBJ2-3|TRBD2|TRBV5-4
TGTGCCAGCAGCTCGACGACTAGCGGGAGATTGGATACGCAGTATTTT
CASSSTTSGRLDTQYF
>.|TRBJ2-5|.|TRBV13
TGTGCGGCGGGAAAGAGACAAGAGACCCAGTACTTC
CAAGKRQETQYF
>once|TRBJ2-3|TRBD2|TRBV5-1
TGCGCCAGCAAAGCGGGGGGTCAGGACACAGATACGCAGTATTTT
CASKAGGQDTDTQYF
>.|TRBJ2-1|TRBD2|TRBV5-1
TGCGCCAGCAGCGCCCTAGCGGGAGTAACAAATGAGCAGTTCTTC
CASSALAGVTNEQFF
>.|TRBJ2-7|.|TRBV6-5
TGTGCCAGCAGTTACCGGGGGCTAAACTACGAGCAGTACTTC
CASSYRGLNYEQYF
>.|TRBJ1-2|TRBD1|TRBV7-8
TGTGCCAGCAGCTCTAGGACAGGTTGGAGTGGCTACACCTTC
CASSSRTGWSGYTF
>once|TRBJ2-1|TRBD2|TRBV5-1
TGCGCCAGCAGACCCTATCCGGGACAGGGAGGGACTAGCGGATTGAATGAGCAGTTCTTC
CASRPYPGQGGTSGLNEQFF
>.|TRBJ2-7|TRBD1|TRBV7-7
TGTGCTAGCAGCCAAAGTTTGGGGACAGGGCAGCAGTACTTC
CASSQSLGTGQQYF
>.|TRBJ2-1|.|TRBV9
TGTGCCAGCAGCGTCAGGGGGGATAGCTCCTACAATGAGCAGTTCTTC
CASSVRGDSSYNEQFF
>once|TRBJ2-5|TRBD1|TRBV28
TGTGCCAGCAGGCCTACGGGACAGGGGAGGACCCAGTACTTC
CASRPTGQGRTQYF
>.|TRBJ1-1|.|TRBV6-6
TGTGCCAGCAGTTATGACAGGGAAGCTTTCTTT
CASSYDREAFF
>.|TRBJ1-1|.|TRBV21-1
TGTGCCAGCAGCAAAGAGGAACGGAGGGACACTGAAGCTTTCTTT
CASSKEERRDTEAFF
>.|TRBJ1-6|.|TRBV7-8
TGTGCCAGCAGCTCGTACATTAATTCACCCCTCCACTTT
CASSSYINSPLHF